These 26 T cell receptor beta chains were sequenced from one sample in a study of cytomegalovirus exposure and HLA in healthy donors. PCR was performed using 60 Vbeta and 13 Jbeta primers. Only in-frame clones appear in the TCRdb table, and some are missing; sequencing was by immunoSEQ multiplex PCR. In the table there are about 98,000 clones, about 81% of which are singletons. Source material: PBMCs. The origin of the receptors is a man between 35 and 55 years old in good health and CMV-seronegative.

CDR3 amino acids: CSAATSSPLHF. DNA of the CDR3: TGCAGTGCTGCAACCAGTTCACCCCTCCACTTT. The genes are TRBV20-1 and TRBJ1-6, with D unresolved. The germline V and J ends were trimmed by 5 bases and 9 bases, with 8 bases remaining between them. The CDR3 covers 11 residues. The V gene's germline CDR1 is DFQATT and CDR2 SNEGSKA (reference sequence).

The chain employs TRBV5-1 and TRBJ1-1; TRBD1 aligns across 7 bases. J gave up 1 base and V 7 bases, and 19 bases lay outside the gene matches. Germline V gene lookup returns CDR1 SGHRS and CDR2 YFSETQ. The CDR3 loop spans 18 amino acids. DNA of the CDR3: TGCGCCAGCGGTGTTACGGGACAGCGAAACCTCTCGAACACTGAAGCTTTCTTT. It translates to CASGVTGQRNLSNTEAFF. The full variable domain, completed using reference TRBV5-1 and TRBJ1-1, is KAGVTQTPRYLIKTRGQQVTLSCSPISGHRSVSWYQQTPGQGLQFLFEYFSETQRNKGNFPGRFSGRQFSNSRSEMNVSTLELGDSALYLCASGVTGQRNLSNTEAFFGQGTRLTVV.

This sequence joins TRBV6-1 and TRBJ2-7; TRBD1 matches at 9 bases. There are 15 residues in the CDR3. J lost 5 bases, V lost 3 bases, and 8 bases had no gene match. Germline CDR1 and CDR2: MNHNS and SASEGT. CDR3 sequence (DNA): TGTGCCAGCAGTGACCAGACAGGGGGGGTAGACGAGCAGTACTTC. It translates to CASSDQTGGVDEQYF.

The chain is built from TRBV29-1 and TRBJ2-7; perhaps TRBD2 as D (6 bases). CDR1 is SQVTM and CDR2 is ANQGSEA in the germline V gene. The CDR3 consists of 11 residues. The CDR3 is CGIGTYYEQYF. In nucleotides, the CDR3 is TGCGGTATTGGGACTTATTACGAGCAGTACTTC.

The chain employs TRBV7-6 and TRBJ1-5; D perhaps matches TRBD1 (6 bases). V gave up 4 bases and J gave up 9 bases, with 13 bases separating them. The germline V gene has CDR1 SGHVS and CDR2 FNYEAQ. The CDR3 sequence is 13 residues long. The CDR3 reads CASSSQTGRPQHF. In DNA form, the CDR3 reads TGTGCCAGCAGCTCTCAGACAGGAAGGCCCCAGCATTTT.

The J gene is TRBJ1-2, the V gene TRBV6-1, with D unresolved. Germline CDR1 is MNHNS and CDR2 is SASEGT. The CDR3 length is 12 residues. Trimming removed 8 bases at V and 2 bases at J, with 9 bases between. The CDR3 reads CASDNKNYGYTF. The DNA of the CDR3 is TGTGCCAGCGACAATAAGAACTATGGCTACACCTTC.

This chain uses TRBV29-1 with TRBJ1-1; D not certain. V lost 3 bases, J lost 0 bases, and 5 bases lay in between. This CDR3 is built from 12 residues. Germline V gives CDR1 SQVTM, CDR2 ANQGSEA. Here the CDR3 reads CSVDLMNTEAFF. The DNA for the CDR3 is TGCAGCGTTGACCTAATGAACACTGAAGCTTTCTTT.

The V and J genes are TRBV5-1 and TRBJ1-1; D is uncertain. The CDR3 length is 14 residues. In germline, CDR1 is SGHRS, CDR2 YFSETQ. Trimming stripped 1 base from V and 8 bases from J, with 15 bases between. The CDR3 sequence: CASSLIPTTQEAFF. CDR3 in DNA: TGCGCCAGCAGCTTGATACCAACGACTCAAGAAGCTTTCTTT.

CDR3 sequence reads: CASSLDVSLAGGQFF. CDR3 nucleotide sequence: TGTGCCAGCAGCTTAGATGTCAGTCTAGCGGGGGGGCAGTTCTTC. The gene calls are TRBV11-2 and TRBJ2-1; TRBD2 matches at 11 bases. The length of the CDR3 is 15 residues. Losses at the gene ends were 0 bases for V and 12 bases for J; bases not matched to a gene: 7. Per germline, CDR1 SGHAT and CDR2 FQNNGV.

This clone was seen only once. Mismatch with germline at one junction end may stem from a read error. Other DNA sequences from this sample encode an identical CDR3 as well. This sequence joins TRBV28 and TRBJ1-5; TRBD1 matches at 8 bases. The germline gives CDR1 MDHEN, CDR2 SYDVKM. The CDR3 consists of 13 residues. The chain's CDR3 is CAISTGARGPQHF. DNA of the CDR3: TGTGCCATCTCGACAGGGGCTAGGGGTCCCCAGCATTTC.

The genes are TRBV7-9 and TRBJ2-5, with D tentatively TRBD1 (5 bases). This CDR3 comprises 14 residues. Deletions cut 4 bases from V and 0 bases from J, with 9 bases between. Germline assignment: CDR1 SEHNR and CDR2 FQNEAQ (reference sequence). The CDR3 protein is CASSYQGHQETQYF. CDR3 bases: TGTGCCAGCAGCTACCAGGGCCACCAAGAGACCCAGTACTTC. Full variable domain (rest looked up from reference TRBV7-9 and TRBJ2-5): DTGVSQNPRHKITKRGQNVTFRCDPISEHNRLYWYRQTLGQGPEFLTYFQNEAQLEKSRLLSDRFSAERPKGSFSTLEIQRTEQGDSAMYLCASSYQGHQETQYFGPGTRLLVL.

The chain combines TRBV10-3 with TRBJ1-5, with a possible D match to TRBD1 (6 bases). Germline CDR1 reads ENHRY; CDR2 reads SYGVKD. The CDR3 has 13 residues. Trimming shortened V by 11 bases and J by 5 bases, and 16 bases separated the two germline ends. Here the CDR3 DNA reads TGTGCCGCACACAGGGACCGTGATCAGCCCCAGCATTTT. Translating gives CAAHRDRDQPQHF.

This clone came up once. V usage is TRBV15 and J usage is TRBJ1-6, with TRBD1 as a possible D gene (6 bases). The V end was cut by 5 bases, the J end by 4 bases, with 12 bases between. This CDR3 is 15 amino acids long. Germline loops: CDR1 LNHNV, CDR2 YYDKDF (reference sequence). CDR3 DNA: TGTGCCACCAGCCTCCCACAGGGTTATAATTCACCCCTCCACTTT. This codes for CATSLPQGYNSPLHF.

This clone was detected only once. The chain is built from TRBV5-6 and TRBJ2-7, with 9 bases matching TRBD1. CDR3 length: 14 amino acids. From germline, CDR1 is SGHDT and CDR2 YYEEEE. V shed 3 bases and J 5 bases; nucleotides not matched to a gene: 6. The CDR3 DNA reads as TGTGCCAGCAGCTCGGGACACAGGGGGCACGAGCAGTACTTC. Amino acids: CASSSGHRGHEQYF.

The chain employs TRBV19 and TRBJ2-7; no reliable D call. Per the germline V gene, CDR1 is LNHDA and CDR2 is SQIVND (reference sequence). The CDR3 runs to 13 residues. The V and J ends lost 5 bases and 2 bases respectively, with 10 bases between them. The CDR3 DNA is TGTGCCAGTAGTGAGCAGGCCACCTACGAGCAGTACTTC. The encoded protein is CASSEQATYEQYF.

In DNA form, the CDR3 reads TGTGCCAGCAGCCCTTGGGGGGGGTGGAGCGGGGAGCTGTTTTTT. The encoded protein is CASSPWGGWSGELFF. The genes are TRBV7-2 and TRBJ2-2, with 7 positions matching TRBD2. V was clipped by 5 bases and J by 7 bases; unmatched bases: 10. CDR1 and CDR2 from the germline V gene are SGHTA and FQGNSA. The CDR3 spans 15 residues.

The CDR3 sequence is CASSEDSYNSPLHF. CDR3 bases: TGTGCCAGCAGTGAGGACAGTTATAATTCACCCCTCCACTTT. The chain has TRBV6-5 and TRBJ1-6; tentatively, D is TRBD1 (6 bases). The CDR3 runs to 14 residues. V was clipped by 5 bases and J by 4 bases, with 9 bases between them. Germline V lookup: CDR1 MNHEY, CDR2 SVGAGI.

The CDR3 sequence is CASSLQPGKGVDTQYF. For the CDR3, the DNA is TGCGCCAGCAGCTTGCAGCCGGGAAAAGGCGTAGATACGCAGTATTTT. This chain joins TRBV5-1 and TRBJ2-3; possibly TRBD2 for D (5 bases). The V gene's germline CDR1 is SGHRS and CDR2 YFSETQ. The CDR3 contains 16 residues. V gave up 1 base and J gave up 5 bases, with 17 bases separating them.

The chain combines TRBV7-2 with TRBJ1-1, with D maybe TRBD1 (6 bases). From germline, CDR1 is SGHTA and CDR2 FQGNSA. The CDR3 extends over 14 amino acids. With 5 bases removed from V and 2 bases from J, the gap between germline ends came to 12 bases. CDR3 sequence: CASSQDSVNTEAFF. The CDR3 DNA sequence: TGTGCCAGCAGCCAGGACAGCGTTAACACTGAAGCTTTCTTT.

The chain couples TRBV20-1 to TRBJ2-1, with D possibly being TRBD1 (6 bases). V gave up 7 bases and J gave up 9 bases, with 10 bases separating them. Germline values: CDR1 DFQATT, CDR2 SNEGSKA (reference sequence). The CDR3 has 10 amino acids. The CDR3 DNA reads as TGCAGTGGACAGGAAGGTGAGCAGTTCTTC. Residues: CSGQEGEQFF.

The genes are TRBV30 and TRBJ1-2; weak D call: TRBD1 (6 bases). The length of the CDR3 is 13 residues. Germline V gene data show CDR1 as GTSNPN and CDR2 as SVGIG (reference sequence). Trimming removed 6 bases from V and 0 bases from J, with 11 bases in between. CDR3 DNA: TGTGCCTGCCGGACAGCAGCTAACTATGGCTACACCTTC. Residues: CACRTAANYGYTF.

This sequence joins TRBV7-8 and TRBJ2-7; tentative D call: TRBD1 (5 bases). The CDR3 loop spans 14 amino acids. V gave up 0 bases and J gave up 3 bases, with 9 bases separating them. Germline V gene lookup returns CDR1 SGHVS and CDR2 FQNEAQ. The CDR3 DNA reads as TGTGCCAGCAGCTTAGCGAGACAGCACTACGAGCAGTACTTC. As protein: CASSLARQHYEQYF.

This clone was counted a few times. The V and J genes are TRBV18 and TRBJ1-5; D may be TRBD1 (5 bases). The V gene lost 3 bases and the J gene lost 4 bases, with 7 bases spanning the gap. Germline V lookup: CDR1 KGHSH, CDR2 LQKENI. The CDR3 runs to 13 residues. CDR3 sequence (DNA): TGTGCCAGCTCACCGGGGCGGAATCAGCCCCAGCATTTT. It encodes CASSPGRNQPQHF.

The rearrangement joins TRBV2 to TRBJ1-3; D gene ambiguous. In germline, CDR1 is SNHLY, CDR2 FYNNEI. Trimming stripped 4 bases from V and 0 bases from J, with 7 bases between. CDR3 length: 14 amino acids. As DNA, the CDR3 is TGTGCCAGCAGTGTGGGCCACTCTGGAAACACCATATATTTT. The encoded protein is CASSVGHSGNTIYF.

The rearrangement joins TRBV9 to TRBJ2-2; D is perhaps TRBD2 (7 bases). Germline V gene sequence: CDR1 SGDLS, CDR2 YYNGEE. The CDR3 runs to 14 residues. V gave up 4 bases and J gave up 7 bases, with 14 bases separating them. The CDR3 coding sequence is TGTGCCAGCAGCACGGGGGGCGGGAGCGGGGAGCTGTTTTTT. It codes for CASSTGGGSGELFF.

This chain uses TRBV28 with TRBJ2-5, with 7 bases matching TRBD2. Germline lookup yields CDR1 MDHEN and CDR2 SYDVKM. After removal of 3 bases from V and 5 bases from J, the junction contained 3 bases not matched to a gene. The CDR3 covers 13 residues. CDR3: CASSFGGGETQYF. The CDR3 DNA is TGTGCCAGCAGTTTCGGGGGAGGGGAGACCCAGTACTTC.